What follows are 18 T cell receptor beta chains derived from one specimen sequenced in a study of cytomegalovirus exposure and HLA in healthy donors. Vbeta (60) and Jbeta (13) primers were used in the PCR. Only in-frame clones appear in the TCRdb table, and some are missing; sequencing was by immunoSEQ multiplex PCR. This table has about 160,000 clones, roughly 85% appearing once. Sequencing used PBMCs. These receptor sequences come from a man aged 35 to 55 in good health and CMV-seronegative.

V and J are TRBV29-1 and TRBJ2-7, with 7 bases lining up with TRBD2. CDR1 and CDR2 (germline): SQVTM, ANQGSEA. The V gene end was trimmed by 3 bases and the J gene end by 4 bases; junction bases not matched to a gene: 9. The CDR3 runs to 14 residues. The chain's CDR3 is CSVEVAGGTYEQYF. The DNA of the CDR3 is TGCAGCGTTGAGGTAGCGGGTGGTACTTACGAGCAGTACTTC.

This sequence joins TRBV18 and TRBJ1-1; 7 positions agree with TRBD1. Per the germline V gene, CDR1 is KGHSH and CDR2 is LQKENI. V dropped 3 bases and J dropped 7; count of bases not matched to a gene: 8. The CDR3 runs 14 residues. CDR3 region: CASSPPTDRREAFF. In nucleotides, the CDR3 is TGTGCCAGCTCACCTCCAACGGACAGGCGTGAAGCTTTCTTT.

This clone was observed a few times. V usage is TRBV4-2 and J usage is TRBJ2-5; 7 bases match TRBD2. The CDR3 length is 15 residues. Looked up from germline, CDR1 is LGHNA and CDR2 is YNFKEQ. After removal of 1 base from V and 5 bases from J, the junction contained 7 bases not matched to a gene. As DNA, the CDR3 is TGTGCCAGCAGCCAAGGCGGGAGAGCCCAGGAGACCCAGTACTTC. Residues: CASSQGGRAQETQYF.

This clone has only a few counts. The J gene is TRBJ2-1, the V gene TRBV10-3; the match to TRBD2 covers 7 bases. The ends lost 0 bases at V and 7 bases at J; junction bases unmatched: 9. This CDR3 is 16 amino acids long. CDR1 is ENHRY, CDR2 SYGVKD, per germline. CDR3 sequence reads: CAISESGTTNRNEQFF. The CDR3 nucleotides read TGTGCCATCAGTGAGTCGGGGACTACAAACCGGAATGAGCAGTTCTTC.

The chain has TRBV7-6 and TRBJ2-5; 9 bases agree with TRBD1. The germline V gene encodes CDR1 SGHVS and CDR2 FNYEAQ. This CDR3 spans 15 amino acids. J was trimmed by 3 bases and V by 4 bases; bases with no gene match: 6. This chain's CDR3 is CASSSIRDREETQYF. The CDR3 nucleotides are TGTGCCAGCAGCTCGATCAGGGACAGGGAAGAGACCCAGTACTTC.

The chain recombines TRBV30 with TRBJ1-2; TRBD1 agrees at 7 bases. Germline V lookup: CDR1 GTSNPN, CDR2 SVGIG (reference sequence). This CDR3 has 13 amino acids. V lost 0 bases to trimming and J lost 13 bases; unmatched junction nucleotides: 11. The CDR3, as DNA: TGTGCCTGGAGTGTGCAAGGGACAGCCGGGGGCACCTTC. This translates into CAWSVQGTAGGTF.

This clone was detected a few times. The chain couples TRBV5-4 to TRBJ2-1; 10 positions match TRBD2. The CDR3 sequence is 15 residues long. V was pared by 4 bases and J by 2 bases, with 3 bases of the junction left unmatched. Germline assignment: CDR1 SGHNT and CDR2 YYREEE (reference sequence). CDR3 in DNA: TGTGCCAGCAGCGGAAGCGGGAGGGCCTACAATGAGCAGTTCTTC. This translates into CASSGSGRAYNEQFF.

This clone was seen more than once but under ten times. V and J are TRBV5-4 and TRBJ1-4, with a tentative D call TRBD1 (5 bases). Germline V gene sequence: CDR1 SGHNT, CDR2 YYREEE (reference sequence). The CDR3 contains 14 residues. Deletions cut 3 bases from V and 6 bases from J, with 12 bases between. DNA for the CDR3: TGTGCCAGCAGCTCGGGGGGACTAGATGAAAAACTGTTTTTT. Its protein is CASSSGGLDEKLFF.

V usage is TRBV5-1 and J usage is TRBJ2-5; 7 nucleotides match TRBD1. This CDR3 has 14 amino acids. Germline V gives CDR1 SGHRS, CDR2 YFSETQ. V shed 4 bases and J 4 bases; nucleotides not matched to a gene: 7. CDR3 loop: CASSGTGVGETQYF. CDR3 nucleotide sequence: TGCGCCAGCAGCGGAACAGGGGTTGGAGAGACCCAGTACTTC. The full variable domain, its missing parts supplied by reference TRBV5-1 and TRBJ2-5, is KAGVTQTPRYLIKTRGQQVTLSCSPISGHRSVSWYQQTPGQGLQFLFEYFSETQRNKGNFPGRFSGRQFSNSRSEMNVSTLELGDSALYLCASSGTGVGETQYFGPGTRLLVL.

Comment on this clone: One end of the junction fails to match germline, which may point to a read error. The sample has other DNA sequences that encode this CDR3 too. This rearrangement joins TRBV7-7 to TRBJ2-2, with 10 bases fitting TRBD2. The CDR3 extends over 17 amino acids. CDR1 SSHAT and CDR2 FNYEAQ come from the germline V gene (reference sequence). The CDR3 nucleotides are TGTGCTAGCAGCCAAACAGCGGGAGGGCGGGGCACCGGGGAGCTGTTTTTT. Encoded protein: CASSQTAGGRGTGELFF.

This clone was recorded once. The V gene is TRBV9, the J gene TRBJ2-7, with 12 bases aligning to TRBD2. Per the germline V gene, CDR1 is SGDLS and CDR2 is YYNGEE. CDR3 length: 17 residues. With V trimmed by 1 base and J by 3 bases, 8 bases remained unmatched. Here the CDR3 reads CASSVSPSGRVGYEQYF. The CDR3 DNA reads as TGTGCCAGCAGCGTAAGTCCTAGCGGGAGGGTCGGCTACGAGCAGTACTTC.

The chain uses TRBV5-8 and TRBJ2-7; TRBD1 matches 11 bases. V lost 1 base, J lost 1 base, and 7 bases stayed unmatched. Looked up from germline, CDR1 is SGHTS and CDR2 is YDEGEE. The CDR3 loop spans 17 amino acids. CDR3 nucleotide sequence: TGTGCCAGCAGCTTGTTCCGGACAGGGGGCTTTTCCTACGAGCAGTACTTC. It is translated as CASSLFRTGGFSYEQYF.

This sequence joins TRBV7-2 and TRBJ2-5; TRBD2 agrees at 9 bases. J was trimmed by 7 bases and V by 5 bases; bases with no gene match: 11. CDR1 and CDR2 (germline): SGHTA, FQGNSA. CDR3 length: 15 amino acids. CDR3 coding DNA: TGTGCCAGCAGCCCCCGAGCGGGAGGCATGGGGACCCAGTACTTC. It is translated as CASSPRAGGMGTQYF.

The chain recombines TRBV5-1 with TRBJ2-1; TRBD2 matches at 10 bases. The CDR3 has 14 amino acids. CDR1 and CDR2 (germline): SGHRS, YFSETQ. J gave up 10 bases and V 5 bases, and 9 bases lay outside the gene matches. The DNA of the CDR3 is TGCGCCAGCAGACCGGTTCTAGCGGGAGACGAGCAGTTCTTC. It translates to CASRPVLAGDEQFF.

The rearrangement uses TRBV10-2 and TRBJ2-7; 7 bases match TRBD2. This CDR3 has 12 amino acids. CDR1 is WSHSY and CDR2 is SAAADI in the germline V gene. After removal of 4 bases from V and 3 bases from J, the junction contained 0 bases not matched to a gene. CDR3 sequence (DNA): TGCGCCAGCAGTGGCGGGGGCTACGAGCAGTACTTC. It encodes CASSGGGYEQYF.

This clone has more than one count but fewer than ten. The chain joins TRBV27 to TRBJ2-1, with 9 positions matching TRBD2. The CDR3 is 15 residues long. V lost 1 base and J lost 4; bases outside the gene matches: 2. Germline values: CDR1 MNHEY, CDR2 SMNVEV (reference sequence). CDR3 in DNA: TGTGCCAGCAGTTTATTGGCGGGAGGGTACAATGAGCAGTTCTTC. It is translated as CASSLLAGGYNEQFF.

This clone was detected only once. The V gene is TRBV7-9, the J gene TRBJ2-5; maybe TRBD1 (5 bases). Trimming removed 4 bases from V and 5 bases from J, with 20 bases in between. Germline lookup yields CDR1 SEHNR and CDR2 FQNEAQ (reference sequence). The CDR3 extends over 16 amino acids. The CDR3 DNA reads TGTGCCAGCAGCTCACGACGGACAAGCCTAGGGGAGACCCAGTACTTC. Translated, it gives CASSSRRTSLGETQYF.

The V call is TRBV5-1, the J call TRBJ2-1, with 12 bases identical to TRBD2. The germline gives CDR1 SGHRS, CDR2 YFSETQ. Trimming cost V 4 bases and J 3 bases; bases outside gene matches: 5. The CDR3 loop spans 16 amino acids. CDR3 DNA: TGCGCCAGCAGCACCCGGACTAGCGGGATCTACAATGAGCAGTTCTTC. Protein sequence: CASSTRTSGIYNEQFF. Drawing the rest from reference TRBV5-1 and TRBJ2-1, the complete variable domain is KAGVTQTPRYLIKTRGQQVTLSCSPISGHRSVSWYQQTPGQGLQFLFEYFSETQRNKGNFPGRFSGRQFSNSRSEMNVSTLELGDSALYLCASSTRTSGIYNEQFFGPGTRLTVL.